Presented here are 20 T cell receptor beta chains from one specimen sequenced in a study of identical twins. TCRdb recomputed calls from the 5' RACE reads with MiXCR, one row per CDR3 protein. The sample shows hundreds of thousands of distinct CDR3 sequences, about 20% of them seen only once. The same data also went into a second study, on T cells expressing NK-cell markers.

The sample consisted of PBMCs. These receptors were taken from a woman between 18 and 29 years old in good health.

This clonotype was counted only a few times. J is TRBJ1-2 and V is TRBV29-1; D is uncertain. The CDR3 length is 13 residues. The germline gives CDR1 SQVTM, CDR2 ANQGSEA. V dropped 4 bases and J dropped 8 bases, with 17 bases sitting between them. CDR3 bases: TGCAGCGTTGCCAGTTGGTCCCCGCCCGGCTACACCTTC. Amino acids: CSVASWSPPGYTF.

The rearrangement uses TRBV4-3 and TRBJ1-2; tentatively, D is TRBD1 (5 bases). This CDR3 region has 16 residues. Germline V gene sequence: CDR1 LGHNA, CDR2 YSLEER. Trimming pared 0 bases from V and 4 bases from J, leaving 15 bases between. CDR3 nucleotide sequence: TGCGCCAGCAGCCAAGAGCTGGTCGACAGTGCCTATGGCTACACCTTC. Protein sequence: CASSQELVDSAYGYTF.

V usage is TRBV20-1 and J usage is TRBJ2-1, with 12 bases aligning to TRBD2. V trimming: 0 bases; J trimming: 7 bases; junction bases outside the gene matches: 4. Germline V lookup: CDR1 DFQATT, CDR2 SNEGSKA (reference sequence). CDR3 length: 15 residues. The CDR3 sequence is CSARDPSGGGNEQFF. CDR3 DNA sequence: TGCAGTGCTAGAGATCCTAGCGGGGGGGGTAATGAGCAGTTCTTC.

A few counts support this clonotype. The rearrangement links TRBV12-5 to TRBJ2-5; D is ambiguous. This CDR3 spans 12 amino acids. Trimming took off 0 bases at V and 5 bases at J, with 4 bases between the two ends. CDR1 is LGHNT, CDR2 FRNRAP, per germline. The CDR3 region has the DNA TGTGCTAGTGGTTTGGTAAGCGAGACCCAGTACTTC. Protein sequence: CASGLVSETQYF. The whole variable domain, remainder taken from reference TRBV12-5 and TRBJ2-5, is DARVTQTPRHKVTEMGQEVTMRCQPILGHNTVFWYRQTMMQGLELLAYFRNRAPLDDSGMPKDRFSAEMPDATLATLKIQPSEPRDSAVYFCASGLVSETQYFGPGTRLLVL.

The chain uses TRBV7-9 and TRBJ2-3; tentatively, D is TRBD2 (7 bases). Germline values: CDR1 SEHNR, CDR2 FQNEAQ (reference sequence). The CDR3 is 17 residues long. V dropped 5 bases and J dropped 6 bases, with 24 bases sitting between them. Here the CDR3 reads CASSPPRAAGDTDTQYF. The DNA for the CDR3 is TGTGCCAGCAGCCCACCCCGGGCCGCGGGGGACACTGATACGCAGTATTTT.

This clonotype was detected ten times or more. One end of the junction fails to match germline, which may point to a read error. The gene calls are TRBV6-5 and TRBJ1-2, with D perhaps matching TRBD1 (6 bases). In germline, CDR1 is MNHEY, CDR2 SVGAGI. This CDR3 spans 13 amino acids. CDR3 amino acids: CASSYGVAWDTSF. Here the CDR3 DNA reads TGTGCCAGCAGTTACGGGGTCGCCTGGGACACCTCCTTC.

This clonotype was counted only a few times. The rearrangement joins TRBV20-1 to TRBJ1-5; TRBD1 is a possible D gene (5 bases). This CDR3 contains 15 residues. CDR1 is DFQATT, CDR2 SNEGSKA, per germline (reference sequence). Trimming shortened V by 1 base and J by 2 bases, and 12 bases separated the two germline ends. The CDR3 is CSARVSGVGNQPQHF. The CDR3 DNA reads as TGCAGTGCTAGAGTTTCGGGGGTTGGCAATCAGCCCCAGCATTTT.

The chain is built from TRBV12-3 or TRBV12-4 and TRBJ2-1; the D gene is possibly TRBD1 (5 bases). This CDR3 has 16 residues. V lost 5 bases and J lost 6, with 20 bases in between. CDR3 loop: CASSPVWGGMFNEQFF. For the CDR3, the DNA is TGTGCCAGCAGTCCCGTGTGGGGCGGTATGTTCAATGAGCAGTTCTTC.

The CDR3 DNA follows: TGCGCCAGCAGCTTGGCAGGGGGGGCTCGGACCGATACGCAGTATTTT. Translating it yields CASSLAGGARTDTQYF. This chain uses TRBV5-1 with TRBJ2-3, with D perhaps matching TRBD1 or TRBD2 (7 bases each). Between the trimmed V and J ends, which lost 0 bases and 6 bases, there was a span of 17 bases. This CDR3 region has 16 residues. CDR1 is SGHRS, CDR2 YFSETQ, per germline.

V usage is TRBV7-6 and J usage is TRBJ2-1, with 8 bases matching TRBD2. In germline, CDR1 is SGHVS, CDR2 FNYEAQ. CDR3 length equals 15 residues. V was pared by 7 bases and J by 8 bases, with 13 bases of the junction left unmatched. Here the CDR3 DNA reads TGTGCCAGCAAGGGACTAGGGGAACTAGGGTATGAGCAGTTCTTC. The encoded protein is CASKGLGELGYEQFF.

The V call is TRBV12-3 or TRBV12-4, the J call TRBJ2-5, with 7 bases lining up with TRBD2. The CDR3 contains 14 residues. Trimming took 3 bases from V and 2 from J; bases not matched to a gene: 3. The CDR3 loop reads CASSFVGGQETQYF. In DNA, the CDR3 is TGTGCCAGCAGTTTCGTGGGGGGGCAAGAGACCCAGTACTTC.

This clonotype has just a few counts. The chain recombines TRBV12-3 or TRBV12-4 with TRBJ1-1, with D possibly TRBD1 on 5 matching bases. Trimming took 0 bases from V and 1 from J, leaving 9 bases between them. CDR3 length: 15 amino acids. The CDR3 is CASSLADRRNTEAFF. For the CDR3, the DNA is TGTGCCAGCAGTTTAGCTGACAGACGGAACACTGAAGCTTTCTTT.

This clonotype was picked up a small number of times. The rearrangement joins TRBV12-3 or TRBV12-4 to TRBJ1-3, with a weak D call TRBD1 (5 bases). V lost 5 bases to trimming and J lost 0 bases, with 14 bases between them. The CDR3 spans 16 residues. The CDR3, as DNA: TGTGCCAGCAGTATCGGGACGCGGAGCTCTGGAAACACCATATATTTT. Amino acid sequence: CASSIGTRSSGNTIYF.

The rearrangement uses TRBV12-3 or TRBV12-4 and TRBJ2-7; D tentatively reads TRBD1 or TRBD2 (6 bases each). Trimming removed 2 bases from V and 3 bases from J, with 11 bases in between. The CDR3 spans 14 residues. CDR3 in amino acids: CASSLKGGNYEQYF. The CDR3 DNA follows: TGTGCCAGCAGTTTAAAGGGGGGAAACTACGAGCAGTACTTC.

This chain uses TRBV9 with TRBJ2-2, with D maybe TRBD2 (7 bases). V lost 4 bases and J 1 base, leaving 17 bases between the germline ends. Per germline, CDR1 SGDLS and CDR2 YYNGEE. There are 17 residues in the CDR3. This CDR3 reads CASSSREGGWNTGELFF. In nucleotides, the CDR3 is TGTGCCAGCAGCTCAAGGGAGGGGGGGTGGAACACCGGGGAGCTGTTTTTT.

The V and J genes are TRBV6-1 and TRBJ2-3; tentative D call: TRBD2 (7 bases). Trimming shortened V by 1 base and J by 11 bases, and 10 bases separated the two germline ends. CDR1 MNHNS and CDR2 SASEGT come from the germline V gene. This CDR3 region has 12 residues. The CDR3 DNA reads TGTGCCAGCAGTGAAGTAGGGGGGGGGCAGTATTTT. Amino acid sequence: CASSEVGGGQYF.

This clonotype was seen a few times. The J gene is TRBJ2-5, the V gene TRBV5-1; no definite D call. Germline CDR1 and CDR2: SGHRS and YFSETQ. V dropped 0 bases and J dropped 5 bases, with 11 bases sitting between them. The length of the CDR3 is 14 residues. This CDR3 is CASSLVFGSETQYF. For the CDR3, the DNA is TGCGCCAGCAGCTTGGTTTTTGGTTCGGAGACCCAGTACTTC.

The sample holds a few counts of this clonotype. The V call is TRBV10-3, the J call TRBJ2-1, with a weak D call TRBD2 (6 bases). Trimming took 4 bases from V and 5 from J, leaving 12 bases between them. This CDR3 has 14 residues. Germline loops: CDR1 ENHRY, CDR2 SYGVKD. The CDR3 region has the DNA TGTGCCATCAGTGCAAGACTAGGCAACAATGAGCAGTTCTTC. This gives the protein CAISARLGNNEQFF.

This chain links TRBV20-1 with TRBJ2-1; TRBD1 matches at 8 bases. The CDR3 runs to 13 residues. The V gene end was trimmed by 6 bases and the J gene end by 3 bases; junction bases not matched to a gene: 4. In germline, CDR1 is DFQATT, CDR2 SNEGSKA (reference sequence). CDR3 coding DNA: TGCAGTGCCACCGGGACAGGCTACAATGAGCAGTTCTTC. This translates into CSATGTGYNEQFF.

The chain has TRBV4-1 and TRBJ1-1; no definite D call. V lost 4 bases and J lost 0, with 9 bases in between. The CDR3 loop spans 14 amino acids. Germline CDR1 reads MGHRA; CDR2 reads YSYEKL. In nucleotides, the CDR3 is TGCGCCAGCAGCCTACAGAGCATGAACACTGAAGCTTTCTTT. Protein product: CASSLQSMNTEAFF.